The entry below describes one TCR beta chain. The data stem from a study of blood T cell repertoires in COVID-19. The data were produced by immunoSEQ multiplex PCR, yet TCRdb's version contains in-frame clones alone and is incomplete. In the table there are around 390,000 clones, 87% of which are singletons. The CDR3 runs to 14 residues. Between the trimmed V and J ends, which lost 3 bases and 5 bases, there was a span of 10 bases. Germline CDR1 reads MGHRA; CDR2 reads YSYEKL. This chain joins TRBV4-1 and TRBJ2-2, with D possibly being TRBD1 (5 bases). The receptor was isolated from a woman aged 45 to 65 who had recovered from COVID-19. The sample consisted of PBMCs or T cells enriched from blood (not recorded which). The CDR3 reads CASSQGLGTGELFF. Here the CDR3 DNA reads TGCGCCAGCAGCCAGGGGCTCGGTACCGGGGAGCTGTTTTTT.